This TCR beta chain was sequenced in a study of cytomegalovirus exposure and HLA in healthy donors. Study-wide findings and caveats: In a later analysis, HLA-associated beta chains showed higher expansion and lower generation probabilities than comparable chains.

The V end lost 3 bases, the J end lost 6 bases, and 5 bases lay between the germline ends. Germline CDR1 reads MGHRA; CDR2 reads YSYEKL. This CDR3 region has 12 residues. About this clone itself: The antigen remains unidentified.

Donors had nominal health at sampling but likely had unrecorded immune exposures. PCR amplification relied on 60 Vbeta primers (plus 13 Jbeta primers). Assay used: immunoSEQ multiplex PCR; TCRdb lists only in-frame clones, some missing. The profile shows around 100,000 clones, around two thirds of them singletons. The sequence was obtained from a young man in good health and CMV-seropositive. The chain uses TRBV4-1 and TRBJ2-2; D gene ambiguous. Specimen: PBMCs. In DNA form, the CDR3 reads TGCGCCAGCAGCCAGCCGGCCGGGGAGCTGTTTTTT. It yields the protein CASSQPAGELFF.